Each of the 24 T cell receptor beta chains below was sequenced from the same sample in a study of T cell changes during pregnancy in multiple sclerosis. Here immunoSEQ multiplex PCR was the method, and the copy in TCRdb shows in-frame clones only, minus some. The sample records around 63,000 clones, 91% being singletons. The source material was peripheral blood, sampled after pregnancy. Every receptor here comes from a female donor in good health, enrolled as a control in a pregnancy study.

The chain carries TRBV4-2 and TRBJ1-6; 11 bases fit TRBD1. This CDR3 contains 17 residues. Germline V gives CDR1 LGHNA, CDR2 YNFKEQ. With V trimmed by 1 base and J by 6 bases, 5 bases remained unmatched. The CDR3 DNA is TGTGCCAGCAGCCAAGGACAGGACAGGGGGCCTAATTCACCCCTCCACTTT. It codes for CASSQGQDRGPNSPLHF.

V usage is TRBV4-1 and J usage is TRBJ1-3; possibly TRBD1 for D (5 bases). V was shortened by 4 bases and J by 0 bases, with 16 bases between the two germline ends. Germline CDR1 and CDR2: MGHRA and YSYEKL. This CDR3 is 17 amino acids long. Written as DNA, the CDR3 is TGCGCCAGCAGCCTAGAGCAGGGTCACGTCTCTGGAAACACCATATATTTT. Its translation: CASSLEQGHVSGNTIYF.

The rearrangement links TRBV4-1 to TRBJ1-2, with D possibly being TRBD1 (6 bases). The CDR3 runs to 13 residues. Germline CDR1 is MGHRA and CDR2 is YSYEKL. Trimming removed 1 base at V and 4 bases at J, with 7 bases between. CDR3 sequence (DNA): TGCGCCAGCAGCCAAGGGACAGTCTATGGCTACACCTTC. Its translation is CASSQGTVYGYTF.

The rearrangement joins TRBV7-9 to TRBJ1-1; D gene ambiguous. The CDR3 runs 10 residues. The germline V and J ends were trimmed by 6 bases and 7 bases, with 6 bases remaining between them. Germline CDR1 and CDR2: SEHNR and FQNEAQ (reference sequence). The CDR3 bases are TGTGCCAGCAGACCAGATGAAGCTTTCTTT. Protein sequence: CASRPDEAFF. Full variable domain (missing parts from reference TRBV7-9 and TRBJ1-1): DTGVSQNPRHKITKRGQNVTFRCDPISEHNRLYWYRQTLGQGPEFLTYFQNEAQLEKSRLLSDRFSAERPKGSFSTLEIQRTEQGDSAMYLCASRPDEAFFGQGTRLTVV.

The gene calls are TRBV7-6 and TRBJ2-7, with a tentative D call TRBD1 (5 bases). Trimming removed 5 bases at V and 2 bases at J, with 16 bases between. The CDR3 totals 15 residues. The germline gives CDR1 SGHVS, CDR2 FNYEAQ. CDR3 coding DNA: TGTGCCAGCAGCCCTACAGTGGGGCGACCCTACGAGCAGTACTTC. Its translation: CASSPTVGRPYEQYF.

The DNA for the CDR3 is TGTGCCAGCAGCCCCCGACTAGTCATCCACGAGCAGTACTTC. Its protein is CASSPRLVIHEQYF. This rearrangement joins TRBV6-5 to TRBJ2-7; maybe TRBD2 (6 bases). V lost 6 bases, J lost 5 bases, and 17 bases lay in between. CDR1 MNHEY and CDR2 SVGAGI come from the germline V gene. The CDR3 covers 14 residues.

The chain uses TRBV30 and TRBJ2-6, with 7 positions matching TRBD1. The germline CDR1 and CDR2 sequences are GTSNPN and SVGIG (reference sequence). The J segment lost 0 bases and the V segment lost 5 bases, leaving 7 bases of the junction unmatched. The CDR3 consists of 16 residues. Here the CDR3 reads CAWERQGFSGANVLTF. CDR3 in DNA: TGTGCCTGGGAGAGACAGGGATTCTCTGGGGCCAACGTCCTGACTTTC.

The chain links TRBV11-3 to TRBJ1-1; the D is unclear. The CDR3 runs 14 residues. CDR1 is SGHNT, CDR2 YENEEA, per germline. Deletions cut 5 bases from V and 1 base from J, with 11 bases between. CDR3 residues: CASSPGGKNTEAFF. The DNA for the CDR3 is TGTGCCAGCAGCCCGGGAGGGAAGAACACTGAAGCTTTCTTT. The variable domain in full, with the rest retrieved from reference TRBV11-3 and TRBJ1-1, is EAGVVQSPRYKIIEKKQPVAFWCNPISGHNTLYWYLQNLGQGPELLIRYENEEAVDDSQLPKDRFSAERLKGVDSTLKIQPAELGDSAVYLCASSPGGKNTEAFFGQGTRLTVV.

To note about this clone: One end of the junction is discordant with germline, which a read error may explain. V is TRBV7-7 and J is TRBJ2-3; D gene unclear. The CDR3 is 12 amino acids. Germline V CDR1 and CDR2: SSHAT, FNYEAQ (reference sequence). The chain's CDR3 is CASSSTRCTQYF. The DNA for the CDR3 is TGTGCTAGCAGCTCAACCAGGTGTACGCAGTATTTT.

DNA for the CDR3: TGTGCCGGCGACAGGGGGCTCGGGGCCAACGTCCTGACTTTC. Encoded protein: CAGDRGLGANVLTF. This chain uses TRBV2 with TRBJ2-6, with 10 bases matching TRBD1. This CDR3 has 14 amino acids. Germline CDR1 is SNHLY and CDR2 is FYNNEI. Trimming at V came to 11 bases and at J to 4 bases, leaving 5 bases not matched to a gene. The full variable domain, completed using reference TRBV2 and TRBJ2-6, is EPEVTQTPSHQVTQMGQEVILRCVPISNHLYFYWYRQILGQKVEFLVSFYNNEISEKSEIFDDQFSVERPDGSNFTLKIRSTKLEDSAMYFCAGDRGLGANVLTFGAGSRLTVL.

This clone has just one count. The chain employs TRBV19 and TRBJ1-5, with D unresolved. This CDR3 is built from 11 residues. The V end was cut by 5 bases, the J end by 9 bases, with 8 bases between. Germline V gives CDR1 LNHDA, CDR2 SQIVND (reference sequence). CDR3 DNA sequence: TGTGCCAGTAGTGCCCCGGGGCCCCAGCATTTT. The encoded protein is CASSAPGPQHF. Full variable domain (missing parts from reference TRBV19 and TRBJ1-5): DGGITQSPKYLFRKEGQNVTLSCEQNLNHDAMYWYRQDPGQGLRLIYYSQIVNDFQKGDIAEGYSVSREKKESFPLTVTSAQKNPTAFYLCASSAPGPQHFGDGTRLSIL.

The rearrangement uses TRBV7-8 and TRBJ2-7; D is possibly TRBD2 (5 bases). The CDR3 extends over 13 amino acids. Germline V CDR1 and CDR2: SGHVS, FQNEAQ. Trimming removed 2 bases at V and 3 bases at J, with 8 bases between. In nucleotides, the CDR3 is TGTGCCAGCAGCTTAACTAGTGGCTACGAGCAGTACTTC. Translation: CASSLTSGYEQYF.

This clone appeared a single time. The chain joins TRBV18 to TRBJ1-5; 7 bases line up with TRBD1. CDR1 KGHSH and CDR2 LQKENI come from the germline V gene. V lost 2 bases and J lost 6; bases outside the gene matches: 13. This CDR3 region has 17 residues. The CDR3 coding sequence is TGTGCCAGCTCACCAGGGCAGGGGGGTAGGAGAACTCAGCCCCAGCATTTT. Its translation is CASSPGQGGRRTQPQHF.

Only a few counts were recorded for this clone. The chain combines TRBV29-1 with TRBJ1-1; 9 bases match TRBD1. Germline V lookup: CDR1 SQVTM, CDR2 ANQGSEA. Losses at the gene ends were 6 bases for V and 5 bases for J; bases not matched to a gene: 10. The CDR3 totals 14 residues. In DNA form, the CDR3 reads TGCAGCGTGGCTCTGGACAGGGGAGGTACTGAAGCTTTCTTT. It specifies CSVALDRGGTEAFF.

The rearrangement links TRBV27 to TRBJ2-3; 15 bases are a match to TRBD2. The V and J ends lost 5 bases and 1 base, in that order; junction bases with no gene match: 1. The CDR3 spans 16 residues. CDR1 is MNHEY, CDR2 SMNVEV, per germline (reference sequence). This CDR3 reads CASSRTSGGGTDTQYF. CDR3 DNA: TGTGCCAGCAGTAGGACTAGCGGGGGGGGCACAGATACGCAGTATTTT.

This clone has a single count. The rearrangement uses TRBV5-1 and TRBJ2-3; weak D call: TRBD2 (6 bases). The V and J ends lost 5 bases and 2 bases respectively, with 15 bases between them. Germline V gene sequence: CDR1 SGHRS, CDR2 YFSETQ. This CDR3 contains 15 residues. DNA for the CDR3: TGCGCCAGCAGGGGGGGTGAAACAAACACAGATACGCAGTATTTT. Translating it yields CASRGGETNTDTQYF.

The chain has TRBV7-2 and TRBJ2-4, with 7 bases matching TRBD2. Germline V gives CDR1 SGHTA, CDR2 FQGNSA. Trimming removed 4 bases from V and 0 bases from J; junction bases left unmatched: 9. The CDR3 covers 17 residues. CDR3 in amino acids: CASSSGGLTLAKNIQYF. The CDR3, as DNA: TGTGCCAGCAGCTCGGGGGGACTTACTCTAGCCAAAAACATTCAGTACTTC.

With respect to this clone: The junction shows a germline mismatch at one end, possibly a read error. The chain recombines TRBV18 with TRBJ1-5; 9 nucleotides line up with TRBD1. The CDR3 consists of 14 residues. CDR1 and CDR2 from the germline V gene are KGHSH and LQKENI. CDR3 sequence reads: CASSRTGAPDPRHF. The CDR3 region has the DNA TGTGCCAGCTCACGGACAGGGGCCCCGGACCCCCGGCATTTT. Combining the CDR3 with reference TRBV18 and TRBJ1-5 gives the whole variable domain NAGVMQNPRHLVRRRGQEARLRCSPMKGHSHVYWYRQLPEEGLKFMVYLQKENIIDESGMPKERFSAEFPKEGPSILRIQQVVRGDSAAYFCASSRTGAPDPRHFGDGTRLSIL.

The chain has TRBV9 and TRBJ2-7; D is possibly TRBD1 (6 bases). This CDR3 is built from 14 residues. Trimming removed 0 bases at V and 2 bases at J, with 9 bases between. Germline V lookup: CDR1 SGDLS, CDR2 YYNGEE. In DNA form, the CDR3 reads TGTGCCAGCAGCGTAGAGGACAGCCCCTACGAGCAGTACTTC. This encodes CASSVEDSPYEQYF. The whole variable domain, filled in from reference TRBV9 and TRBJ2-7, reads DSGVTQTPKHLITATGQRVTLRCSPRSGDLSVYWYQQSLDQGLQFLIQYYNGEERAKGNILERFSAQQFPDLHSELNLSSLELGDSALYFCASSVEDSPYEQYFGPGTRLTVT.

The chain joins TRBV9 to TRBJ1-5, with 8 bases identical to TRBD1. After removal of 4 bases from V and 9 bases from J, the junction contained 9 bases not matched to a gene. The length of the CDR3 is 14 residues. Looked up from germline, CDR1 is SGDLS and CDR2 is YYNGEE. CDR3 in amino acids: CASSTGGGLGPQHF. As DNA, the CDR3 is TGTGCCAGCAGCACAGGGGGGGGCCTCGGGCCCCAGCATTTT.

CDR3 protein: CASSAPQGSVTYEQYF. DNA of the CDR3: TGTGCCAGCAGCGCCCCGCAGGGGTCGGTTACCTACGAGCAGTACTTC. This rearrangement joins TRBV5-8 to TRBJ2-7; possible D gene TRBD1, 6 bases. CDR3 length: 16 amino acids. Germline V gene lookup returns CDR1 SGHTS and CDR2 YDEGEE. The germline V and J ends were trimmed by 4 bases and 2 bases, with 19 bases remaining between them.

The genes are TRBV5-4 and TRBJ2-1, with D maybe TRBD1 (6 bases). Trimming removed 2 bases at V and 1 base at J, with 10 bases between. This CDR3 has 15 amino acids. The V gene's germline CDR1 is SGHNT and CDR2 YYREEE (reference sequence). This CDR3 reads CASSFSRGSYNEQFF. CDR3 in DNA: TGTGCCAGCAGCTTCTCCAGGGGTTCCTACAATGAGCAGTTCTTC.

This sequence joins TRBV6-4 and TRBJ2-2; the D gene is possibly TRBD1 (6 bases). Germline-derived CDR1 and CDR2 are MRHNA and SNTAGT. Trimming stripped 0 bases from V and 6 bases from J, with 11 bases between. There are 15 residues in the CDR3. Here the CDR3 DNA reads TGTGCCAGCAGTGACTCAGCAGGGGAATCCGGGGAGCTGTTTTTT. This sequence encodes CASSDSAGESGELFF.

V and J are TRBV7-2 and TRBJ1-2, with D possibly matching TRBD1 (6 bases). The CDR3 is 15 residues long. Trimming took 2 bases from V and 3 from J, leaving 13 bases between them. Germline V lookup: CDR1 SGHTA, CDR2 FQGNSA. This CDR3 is CASSLTGNVDYGYTF. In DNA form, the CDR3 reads TGTGCCAGCAGCTTAACAGGGAACGTGGACTATGGCTACACCTTC.